The present entry profiles one TCR beta chain with its context. No antigen is known for it. No base quality information exists; no much larger clone differs at one position. These data belong to a study of shared clonotypes between healthy human individuals (dated by TCRdb to the early 2020s). Study-wide context: The cohort comprised two women and three men aged 18 to 49 years. For each donor, CD4 naive and CD4 memory were each run on three plates, CD8 naive on two plates, and CD8 memory on one plate. To estimate repertoire size and how much clonotype sharing occurs between individuals, the study deeply sequenced the blood TCR repertoires of 5 or 6 healthy adults. To increase sequencing depth and limit assay-specific biases, TCR repertoire library preparation and sequencing were carried out by different laboratories using diverse techniques. Each donor's leukapheresis produced roughly between roughly 0.85 and 9 billion PBMCs. Results and caveats for the whole study, not just this receptor: Only blood was sampled, and tissue TCR repertoires likely differ from those in blood. The genetic and exposure-history diversity represented was limited by the small number of donors. Larger estimated clonotype richness was generally found for naive subsets than for memory subsets. Higher generation probabilities were observed for clonotypes shared by all four sorted-subset donors than for non-shared clonotypes. When a handful of donors were compared, the shared fraction of clonotypes was roughly 5% for naive CD4, around 3.5% for naive CD8, 2% to 2.5% for memory CD4, and 0.4% for memory CD8. Incomplete sequencing was indicated by rarefaction of sorted-subset datasets, despite the large sequencing depth. Based on pairwise subsampling, the degree of clonotype sharing among donors was expected to be affected by sequencing depth.

Using the deep immunoSEQ assay, multiplex PCR amplified TCR CDR3 regions from genomic DNA. Extracted genomic DNA from each cell subset was spread evenly across all wells of several immunoSEQ 96-well plates, with each plate serving as a replicate. For sorted subsets, approximately 190 ng genomic DNA, equal to 30,000 to 35,000 T cell genomes, was loaded into each replicate PCR. The purified libraries were quantified using a Qubit 3.0 fluorometer, sized with a Bioanalyzer 2100, and then quantified again using the KAPA Library Quantification kit. Every immunoSEQ 96-well plate was sequenced on a dedicated single-read 150-cycle Illumina NextSeq 550 flow cell. The authors' analysis ran thus. The immunoSEQ output contained only junctional sequences without quality scores, so filtering could not match that applied to full-length reads. Sequences were annotated with PyIR, a Python wrapper for IgBLAST v1.9, and V/J genes and CDR3 were assigned using IMGT germline references. Reads with weak V/J assignments (E-value above 1e-6), missing CDR3, stop codons, out-of-frame junctions, or ambiguous translated residues were removed. V3J clonotypes were defined as sequences sharing an identical inferred V gene, J gene, and CDR3 amino acid sequence. Percentage overlap between repertoires was computed as shared unique clonotypes divided by the size of the smaller repertoire. Richness of each repertoire was evaluated using RTK rarefaction, the Chao1 estimator, and Recon v2.1 estimates of unobserved clonotypes. OLGA was used to compute generation probabilities for all TCRbeta clonotypes that the gDNA method yielded from a handful of donors. TCRdb stores this immuneACCESS table with in-frame sequences only. Part of the clones is absent; in the studies checked, under half of the shortfall reflects unresolved V genes, and no reason is known for the rest. V and J calls and clone size follow that table, whereas D and trimming were derived from the DNA. The sample has 2 million to 2.5 million clones on record, under 95% of them singletons. The top ten constitute 1.5% to 2% of the sample.

For the CD8 naive samples, CD45RO-negative cells were positively selected for CCR7, yielding a CD45RA+CCR7+ population from which TemRA cells were excluded. Donors were healthy HIV-negative adults with no recently reported acute infections or vaccinations. Every donor was a Caucasian adult living in Nashville, Tennessee, USA. Blood was obtained by leukapheresis, after which PBMCs were separated by Ficoll-Histopaque density gradient centrifugation and cryopreserved in liquid nitrogen vapor phase. Purity and quantity of every magnetically sorted T cell population were checked by analytical flow cytometry. Genomic DNA was isolated from every sorted fraction and measured by UV absorbance on a Nanodrop 2000c. CDR1 LGHNA and CDR2 YSLEER were looked up in the germline V gene. V is cut back by 1 base and J by 4 bases, with 1 base in the junction unmatched. CDR3 length: 14 amino acids, cysteine to phenylalanine. Only the CDR3 DNA stays, 42 bases, in frame from base 1.

The clonotype was recovered from a man between 18 and 35 years old in good health. Some clones in this sample may be carry-over from other donors' samples. The receptor chain draws on TRBV4-3 and TRBJ2-5; 9 central nucleotides agree with TRBD1. Sequenced sample: naive CD8+ T cells from PBMCs. The intended sense of this specimen's cell subset or site label: CD45RA+CCR7+. The base sequence is TGCGCCAGCAGCCAAGGACAGGGGGGAGAGACCCAGTACTTC. Its translation is CASSQGQGGETQYF.